This note documents a single TCR beta chain sequence. This clone was observed once. Its antigen is not yet known. The input lacks base qualities; no much larger clone sits a single base away. The sample comes from a study of cytomegalovirus exposure and HLA in healthy donors (dated by TCRdb to the late 2010s). General notes on the study: According to an earlier analysis of 587 of the donors, some 170 million T cells yielded 100 million or so unique TCR beta sequences and about 300 Gb of sequence data. Roughly 300 gigabases of sequencing data and around 88 million unique TCR sequences made up an early release that covered 500 to 700 HLA-typed donors. Of the roughly 400 genotyped donors, approximately 83% fell in the genetic ancestry cluster associated with self-reported Caucasian donors. The study aimed to test whether signatures of past pathogen exposure could be identified by cataloging public T cell receptors. Using immunosequencing, the study profiled T cell repertoires from fewer than 700 subjects and related those repertoires to cytomegalovirus serostatus. A separate validation cohort of some 130 different subjects was used in addition to the roughly 670-subject first cohort. To predict cytomegalovirus infection status, the study brought together high-throughput TCR immunosequencing, statistical association of individual TCRs with disease status, and machine learning. A later analysis re-analyzed previously published TCR beta repertoires from approximately 700 donors and added high-resolution HLA genotyping to study TCR occurrence patterns. Rather than using new phenotypic data, the later analysis identified candidate immune exposures from TCR beta sequences and from how often those sequences occurred across donors. In an earlier analysis of more than 550 of the donors, high-throughput TCR beta sequencing was used to judge whether each TCR beta V gene segment behaved as functional or pseudogenic. Donor age, sex, ethnicity and CMV serostatus were collected together with the repertoire data. Genome-wide SNP genotypes for about 60% of the roughly 670 donors were used in a later genetic analysis, which treated that subset as a discovery cohort. All discovery cohort repertoires had been generated on a single sequencing platform. HLA typing covered class I and class II loci at four-digit resolution. The number of typed donors differed by locus: about 620-630 for A, B, C, DRB1 and DQB1; some 500 for DQA1; approximately 600 for DPA1; and roughly 470 for DPB1. Because of strong linkage in the cohort, four or five DR-DQ haplotypes were treated as single units for association and clustering. Across some 400 genotyped donors of the cohort, an average of approximately 200,000 unique TCR beta nucleotide sequences per donor were sequenced, and around 19% of those sequences were non-productive. Overall results and qualifications from the work: A cluster of highly shared sequence variants was judged likely to represent a technical artifact of the sequencing pipeline. A later genetic analysis reported fewer N-insertions in productive TCRs among donors in an Asian-associated ancestry cluster than the approximately 700-donor mean. Sequencing depth was assumed to be roughly uniform across donors in the presence/absence analyses, though that assumption may not hold. Most TCR sequences were observed very rarely across donors, whereas some public TCRs were present in many individuals. Only TCR beta chains were sequenced in this cohort, and the absence of alpha or paired-chain data limited detectable features. The study listed over 150 TCR beta chains as associated with cytomegalovirus. Most CMV-associated TCR beta chains appeared to be HLA-restricted in a later analysis, and the HLA associations seemed to be driven largely by CMV exposure. A later analysis found that HLA-associated TCR beta chains were more clonally expanded and had lower generation probabilities than equally common non-associated chains. According to a later analysis, TCR association rates differed among HLA loci, with DRB1 alleles showing the most associated TCRs and HLA-C alleles showing the fewest. Some IMGT-functional V segments, including TRBV6-2 and TRBV6-3, could not be told apart with the 87-base-pair reads, so those segments were excluded. An association between a missense DCLRE1C variant and V-gene and J-gene trimming of TCR beta chains was found in a later genetic analysis and replicated in an independent cohort. When HLA alleles, especially DR and DQ, strongly co-occurred, TCR associations were difficult to assign to individual alleles. It was suggested by the authors that the approach could potentially be generalized to other disease states and immunological phenotypes. Correlated functional status among segregating V segments might be attributable to linkage disequilibrium, but an unknown experimental factor could not be ruled out. Immune exposure information for the cohort was limited to CMV serostatus. Because counts were too low, roughly 17 rarely observed V segments, including chromosome 9 orphons, were left out of the earlier analysis of approximately 580 of the donors. In an earlier analysis of 500 to 650 of the donors, most TCR beta V segments appeared in productive rearrangements about 87% or about 30% of the time, broadly matching IMGT annotations. In a later analysis, several top co-occurrence clusters were reported to appear linked to parvovirus B19, influenza, CMV and Epstein-Barr virus. A later analysis associated 15,000 to 20,000 TCR beta sequences with specific HLA alleles at a false discovery rate of 0.05. HLA typing was unavailable for some donors at each locus, so association tests used only the typed subset. A few of the identified cytomegalovirus-associated TCR beta chains were confirmed in vitro to be specific for cytomegalovirus antigens. Cytomegalovirus status was reported to be diagnosed by the classifier with high specificity and sensitivity in both the original and validation cohorts. A further reported finding was that TCR beta sequences accurately predicted the HLA-A and HLA-B alleles for most subjects in the first cohort.

From its cysteine to its phenylalanine, the CDR3 spans 12 amino acids. Only the CDR3 part of the read is kept: 36 bases, read in frame from the first base. Via the germline V gene, CDR1 is SQVTM and CDR2 ANQGSEA. The V end loses 1 base and the J end loses 6 bases, and a stretch of 7 bases separates them. The library was generated by the immunoSEQ multiplex PCR assay. A mixture of 60 forward primers for TCR Vbeta segments and 13 reverse primers for TCR Jbeta segments was used in the multiplex PCR. A multiplex PCR assay on genomic DNA amplified the CDR3 region of rearranged TCR beta genes. The amplified TCR beta libraries were sequenced on the Illumina HiSeq System as 87-base-pair reads. The paper's processing steps were these. Across the 500 to 750 repertoires, a later analysis counted tens of millions of unique TCR beta chains, around 10 million of which were shared by at least two donors. To remove PCR and sequencing errors, raw reads were error-corrected and collapsed into unique sequences using a nearest-neighbor algorithm that merged closely related sequences. CDR3 sequences were aligned to IMGT reference sequences to assign V, D and J gene segments. Each retained sequence needed at least a six-nucleotide match to both a V gene segment and a J gene segment. A rearrangement counted as productive if the CDR3 had no stop codons and remained in frame with V and J, and every other rearrangement counted as non-productive. Following IMGT convention, CDR3 was defined as the stretch from the second conserved V-encoded cysteine up to the conserved J-encoded phenylalanine. The earlier analysis of approximately 590 of the donors excluded any sequence lacking an unambiguous match to a single V gene segment. In an earlier analysis of some 590 of the donors, a V segment was called functional when productive rearrangements were above 56.7%, and segregating when the standard deviation between donors exceeded 5%. A statistical classification framework was developed to diagnose cytomegalovirus status using the catalog of TCR beta chain sequences. A later analysis assigned V and J genes by comparing TCR nucleotide sequences with IMGT/GENE-DB human TR gene sequences. In a later analysis, CDR3 sequences and most-parsimonious VDJ recombination scenarios were assigned using the TCRdist pipeline. A later analysis defined each TCR beta chain by its CDR3 amino acid sequence plus V-gene family, and excluded reads lacking a unique V-gene family. A later analysis removed roughly 590 highly shared, low-generation-probability nucleotide sequences to deal with suspected cross-contamination and a sequencing artifact. For each public chain, a later analysis derived a clonal expansion index from normalized ranks of inferred template counts within each repertoire. Generation probabilities in a later analysis came from a VDJ recombination model fitted to out-of-frame rearrangements, and those results were checked against IGoR. In a later analysis, TCR-TCR, TCR-HLA and TCR-CMV co-occurrence was scored with hypergeometric tests, and a repertoire-size bias correction was applied to TCR pairs. False discovery rates were estimated in a later analysis by permuting HLA or CMV assignments 20 times. A later analysis grouped co-occurring TCRs with DBSCAN, adding TCRdist sequence similarity when clustering within HLA-allele-positive subsets. Repertoires with fewer than 30,000 or more than 120,000 public chains, plus five repertoires with anomalous nucleotide sharing, were excluded from co-occurrence clustering. Here the immuneACCESS table is served through TCRdb, limited to in-frame sequences with V and J called. Missing clones are a known gap in these copies; in checked studies unresolved V genes cover under half, and the rest lacks a known reason. Clone size and the V and J calls come from that table; the DNA yielded D and trimming. The sample data list 75,000 to 100,000 clones, and over 75% of these were observed just once. Around 3% of the sample comes from the top ten.

The cohort was made up of about 670 healthy bone marrow donors. At the time of sampling, all cohort members were nominally healthy, though unrecorded immune exposures were likely present. The donor was CMV seronegative and belonged to the group of 380 or so seronegative cohort members. A peripheral blood sample was provided by each donor, and peripheral blood mononuclear cells were used for TCR beta sequencing. Genomic DNA was extracted from the blood cell samples with the Qiagen DNeasy Blood Extraction Kit. The receptor was isolated from a middle-aged man in good health and CMV-seronegative. This receptor chain uses TRBV29-1 and TRBJ1-5; the D gene identity is not certain. The specimen was PBMCs. The sequence in DNA is TGCAGCGTTGAAGGTGAGGGTCAGCCCCAGCATTTT. It translates as CSVEGEGQPQHF. When the CDR3 is completed using the reference TRBV29-1 and TRBJ1-5 genes on either side, the full variable domain is SAVISQKPSRDICQRGTSLTIQCQVDSQVTMMFWYRQQPGQSLTLIATANQGSEATYESGFVIDKFPISRPNLTFSTLTVSNMSPEDSSIYLCSVEGEGQPQHFGDGTRLSIL.